The clone carrying this TCR beta chain came up a few times. Its antigen is unknown. Unique molecular identifiers were added to individual cDNA molecules. MiXCR, run by TCRdb on the 5' RACE reads, gives a single entry per CDR3 protein. In the table there are around 83,000 distinct CDR3 sequences, approximately 12% of which are singletons. The sample belongs to a study of early T cells in non-severe SARS-CoV-2 infection. Study information: From unsorted whole blood, bulk RNA was sequenced, and the chains remained unpaired. Study results and limitations: The VDJdb matching leaned toward anti-spike CD8 responses and overlooked private and CD4 specificities.

The CDR3 covers 17 residues. V lost 6 bases and J lost 0; bases outside the gene matches: 7. The clonotype was recovered from an adult who was a healthcare worker with PCR-confirmed SARS-CoV-2 infection or an uninfected control (not recorded which). The material sequenced was whole blood, taken at baseline. The V and J genes are TRBV12-3 or TRBV12-4 and TRBJ2-1, with TRBD2 matching 11 bases. As DNA, the CDR3 is TGTGCCAGCAGGGCTAGCGGGGGGCTTAGCTCCTACAATGAGCAGTTCTTC. Residues: CASRASGGLSSYNEQFF.